This T cell receptor beta chain originates from a study of T cell responses to AZD1222 COVID-19 vaccine (dated by TCRdb to about 2021). Broadly, across the study: AZD1222 recipients given second doses at about 4 weeks or at about 12 weeks were pooled, since spike-specific TCR depth and breadth were not found to differ between the two schedules. A total of 230 to 250 trial participants underwent TCR sequencing, of whom around 200 received two doses of AZD1222 and around 26 received two doses of the MenACWY control vaccine. Trial participants were enrolled by age into subgroups of 18-55, 56-69 and 70-plus years, and about 150, 27 and 61 TCR-sequenced participants, respectively, were included in these subgroups. Study-level results and caveats: Reportedly, close to half of the unique spike-specific TCRs recognized epitopes lying outside the regions that are mutated in the B.1.351 and B.1.1.7 variants. Vaccine-associated CD4 TCRs spanned the whole spike protein, with dominant responses in regions 160-218 and 743-854. In the small 56-69-year group, the increase in depth fell short of significance, most likely because of low power. Conclusions about previously exposed vaccinees are limited, since just a handful of AZD1222 recipients were seropositive for SARS-CoV-2 at baseline. After two AZD1222 doses, both the breadth and the depth of spike-specific TCRs were significantly higher than at day 0 and than in MenACWY recipients. Because no samples from the day 14 peak response were available, repertoires could be characterized only after the peak T cell response. Participants were mostly white British and included more females than males, and it was suggested by the authors that clonal diversity may have been underestimated.

The CDR1 and CDR2 encoded by the germline V gene are MNHEY and SVGAGI. V lost 0 bases and J lost 6 bases, and the count of bases not matched to a germline gene is 4. From the cysteine through the phenylalanine, the CDR3 covers 15 amino acids. Of all the DNA, just the CDR3 is kept, 45 bases in frame from base 1. The label giving this sample's time point can be read as: baseline before first vaccination. Samples from vaccinated people were obtained from the UK trials COV001 and COV002, which included a single-blind randomized controlled phase 2/3 trial of AZD1222 (ChAdOx1 nCoV-19) in healthy adults. Trial participant PBMC samples were collected at day 0 and day 28 after the second dose for TCRbeta chain sequencing. About this clone itself: The antigen this receptor binds is unknown. It has no much larger one-base neighbor in the sample; base qualities were not kept.

The CDR3 regions of human TCRbeta chains were analyzed by immunosequencing. Per the original workflow: Repertoire TCRs were checked for matches against a reference library of SARS-CoV-2-specific TCRs that had been generated using the MIRA antigen-specificity platform. Breadth was defined as the fraction of unique TCRs that were SARS-CoV-2-associated, and depth was defined as the fraction of total T cells that were SARS-CoV-2-associated. Using the MIRA data, each spike-specific TCR was mapped to the spike region that the TCR reacts to and placed in a CD4 or CD8 class. Log10-transformed breadth and depth values were compared by one-way ANOVA with Sidak's multiple comparisons tests. The clones in this table, taken by TCRdb from immuneACCESS, are in-frame only. Not every clone is retained; where verified, under half of the shortfall comes from an unresolved V gene, and the cause of the rest is unknown. V and J calls and clone size are as listed in that table; D and trimming were resolved from the DNA. Within this sample are 170,000 or so clones, with approximately 90% of them counted one time only. The ten largest make up around 2.9% of the sample.

The source material was peripheral blood, sampled on day 0 of AZD1222 vaccination. The receptor chain draws on TRBV6-5 and TRBJ2-7; TRBD2 aligns with 11 central bases. This receptor was taken from an adult in good health. The encoded CDR3 is CASSYSSGGALEQYF. The base sequence is TGTGCCAGCAGTTACTCTAGCGGGGGGGCTCTCGAGCAGTACTTC.